A single sample is the source of the 18 T cell receptor beta chains below, sequenced in a study of type 1 regulatory T cells. One entry per CDR3 protein results from TCRdb running MiXCR on the reads. The profile shows around 23,000 distinct CDR3 sequences, around 43% of them singletons. What these receptors recognize is not known. The sample consisted of cultured T cells, either the whole culture or a sorted T cell fraction (not recorded which). The receptors were sampled from a human donor in good health.

There are a few counts of this clonotype. V is TRBV19 and J is TRBJ1-5; TRBD1 agrees at 8 bases. V gave up 4 bases and J gave up 1 base; unmatched junction bases: 15. The CDR3 has 19 residues. From germline, CDR1 is LNHDA and CDR2 SQIVND (reference sequence). CDR3 protein: CASSTRDRIPGVSNQPQHF. The CDR3 nucleotides read TGTGCCAGTAGTACCCGGGACAGGATCCCGGGGGTGAGCAATCAGCCCCAGCATTTT.

CDR3 in DNA: TGCAGTGCTAGGGACAGGGGCCTGGCAGTAGGGGGTTCACCCCTCCACTTT. Its protein is CSARDRGLAVGGSPLHF. This sequence joins TRBV20-1 and TRBJ1-6; 9 nucleotides agree with TRBD1. CDR3 length equals 17 residues. With V trimmed by 3 bases and J by 9 bases, 15 bases remained unmatched. Germline lookup yields CDR1 DFQATT and CDR2 SNEGSKA (reference sequence).

V usage is TRBV18 and J usage is TRBJ2-3; 10 nucleotides agree with TRBD2. Germline V lookup: CDR1 KGHSH, CDR2 LQKENI. Losses at the gene ends were 2 bases for V and 5 bases for J; bases not matched to a gene: 4. This CDR3 is 15 amino acids long. CDR3 protein: CASSPRAGGQDTQYF. The CDR3 nucleotides read TGTGCCAGCTCACCAAGAGCGGGGGGGCAAGATACGCAGTATTTT. Looking up the rest from reference TRBV18 and TRBJ2-3 gives the full variable domain: NAGVMQNPRHLVRRRGQEARLRCSPMKGHSHVYWYRQLPEEGLKFMVYLQKENIIDESGMPKERFSAEFPKEGPSILRIQQVVRGDSAAYFCASSPRAGGQDTQYFGPGTRLTVL.

This sequence joins TRBV28 and TRBJ2-3; 8 bases align to TRBD2. The CDR3 extends over 20 amino acids. The germline gives CDR1 MDHEN, CDR2 SYDVKM. The ends lost 7 bases at V and 3 bases at J; junction bases unmatched: 24. The CDR3 region is CASKGILIGVSGAQTDTQYF. The CDR3 coding sequence is TGTGCCAGCAAGGGGATACTGATCGGGGTTAGCGGGGCCCAAACAGATACGCAGTATTTT.

V usage is TRBV18 and J usage is TRBJ2-2; 7 bases agree with TRBD1. The CDR3 length is 14 residues. The V gene end was trimmed by 5 bases and the J gene end by 0 bases; junction bases not matched to a gene: 0. Germline loops: CDR1 KGHSH, CDR2 LQKENI. The CDR3 sequence: CASSGQANTGELFF. In DNA, the CDR3 is TGTGCCAGCTCAGGACAGGCGAACACCGGGGAGCTGTTTTTT.

The chain combines TRBV6-6 with TRBJ1-3; D perhaps matches TRBD1 (5 bases). CDR3 length: 15 residues. Germline CDR1 reads MNHNY; CDR2 reads SVGAGI (reference sequence). Trimming took 2 bases from V and 3 from J, leaving 11 bases between them. This chain's CDR3 is CASSYGDAVGNTIYF. As DNA, the CDR3 is TGTGCCAGCAGTTACGGGGACGCCGTTGGAAACACCATATATTTT.

This clonotype is classed as medium-sized (0.01 to 0.1%). This chain joins TRBV6-1 and TRBJ2-6; a possible D gene is TRBD1 (5 bases). In germline, CDR1 is MNHNS, CDR2 SASEGT. Trimming pared 2 bases from V and 4 bases from J, leaving 21 bases between. The CDR3 extends over 19 amino acids. The CDR3 here is CASSEPLGRRATGANVLTF. In nucleotides, the CDR3 is TGTGCCAGCAGTGAACCCTTGGGGCGCCGGGCTACCGGGGCCAACGTCCTGACTTTC.

The V and J genes are TRBV7-9 and TRBJ1-2; D is undetermined. V gave up 5 bases and J gave up 4 bases, with 11 bases separating them. Germline CDR1 reads SEHNR; CDR2 reads FQNEAQ (reference sequence). This CDR3 region has 13 residues. The CDR3 sequence: CASSREVSYGYTF. CDR3 DNA: TGTGCCAGCAGCCGGGAGGTTAGCTATGGCTACACCTTC.

The chain uses TRBV13 and TRBJ1-2, with TRBD1 as a possible D gene (5 bases). The CDR3 consists of 19 residues. Germline CDR1 and CDR2: PRHDT and FYEKMQ (reference sequence). The V end was cut by 2 bases, the J end by 2 bases, with 24 bases between. The DNA for the CDR3 is TGTGCCAGCAGCTTACTCCCCAAGACAGCCCAGGCCTTCAACTATGGCTACACCTTC. Protein sequence: CASSLLPKTAQAFNYGYTF.

This clonotype was counted at least ten times. V is TRBV5-1 and J is TRBJ1-1; D is unclear. There are 12 residues in the CDR3. V lost 7 bases, J lost 1 base, and 8 bases lay in between. In germline, CDR1 is SGHRS, CDR2 YFSETQ. The DNA for the CDR3 is TGCGCCAGCCTGGACGGGAACACTGAAGCTTTCTTT. Its translation is CASLDGNTEAFF. The whole variable domain, remainder taken from reference TRBV5-1 and TRBJ1-1, is KAGVTQTPRYLIKTRGQQVTLSCSPISGHRSVSWYQQTPGQGLQFLFEYFSETQRNKGNFPGRFSGRQFSNSRSEMNVSTLELGDSALYLCASLDGNTEAFFGQGTRLTVV.

The V call is TRBV10-1, the J call TRBJ2-5, with D possibly matching TRBD1 (5 bases). The germline V gene encodes CDR1 WNHNN and CDR2 SYGVQD (reference sequence). This CDR3 comprises 13 residues. With 5 bases removed from V and 7 bases from J, the gap between germline ends came to 14 bases. The CDR3 DNA is TGCGCCAGCAGTACGACAGTCAGTGGGACCCAGTACTTC. It yields the protein CASSTTVSGTQYF.

This clonotype was counted at least ten times. The chain combines TRBV7-8 with TRBJ2-1, with 7 bases aligning to TRBD2. The CDR3 covers 14 residues. After removal of 1 base from V and 6 bases from J, the junction contained 3 bases not matched to a gene. CDR1 and CDR2 (germline): SGHVS, FQNEAQ. CDR3 protein: CASSLGGGGNEQFF. Here the CDR3 DNA reads TGTGCCAGCAGCTTAGGGGGGGGTGGCAATGAGCAGTTCTTC.

The genes are TRBV20-1 and TRBJ1-5, with unresolved D. V gave up 6 bases and J gave up 2 bases, with 17 bases separating them. CDR3 size: 15 residues. Germline V CDR1 and CDR2: DFQATT, SNEGSKA (reference sequence). CDR3 coding DNA: TGCAGTGCCGGAAGGGTCGGGTACGGCAATCAGCCCCAGCATTTT. Its translation: CSAGRVGYGNQPQHF.

This clonotype appeared a single time. V gene TRBV5-1 combines with J gene TRBJ2-7, with a tentative D call TRBD2 (5 bases). Trimming removed 3 bases at V and 5 bases at J, with 12 bases between. Germline assignment: CDR1 SGHRS and CDR2 YFSETQ. This CDR3 has 13 amino acids. DNA of the CDR3: TGCGCCAGCAGCTGGAAGGCGGGTCACGAGCAGTACTTC. Protein product: CASSWKAGHEQYF.

The V and J genes are TRBV4-1 and TRBJ2-5, with TRBD1 as a possible D gene (6 bases). The germline gives CDR1 MGHRA, CDR2 YSYEKL. The CDR3 loop spans 13 amino acids. The V gene lost 4 bases and the J gene lost 5 bases, with 11 bases spanning the gap. For the CDR3, the DNA is TGCGCCAGCAGCCCCCGAGACAGGGAGACCCAGTACTTC. Translated, it gives CASSPRDRETQYF.

This clonotype occurred a few times. The rearrangement links TRBV6-4 to TRBJ2-2; D gene ambiguous. The germline CDR1 and CDR2 sequences are MRHNA and SNTAGT. The V and J ends lost 6 bases and 2 bases respectively, with 10 bases between them. CDR3 length: 14 residues. CDR3 loop: CASRPSGNTGELFF. DNA for the CDR3: TGTGCCAGCAGGCCTAGTGGTAACACCGGGGAGCTGTTTTTT.

The chain couples TRBV6-1 to TRBJ2-1; no reliable D call. CDR1 is MNHNS and CDR2 is SASEGT in the germline V gene. The CDR3 runs 13 residues. V was shortened by 3 bases and J by 7 bases, with 10 bases between the two germline ends. CDR3 nucleotides: TGTGCCAGCAGTGATCCCTTCGGGAATGAGCAGTTCTTC. It specifies CASSDPFGNEQFF.

The V call is TRBV5-6, the J call TRBJ2-2, with D tentatively TRBD1 (5 bases). V lost 4 bases and J 2 bases, leaving 12 bases between the germline ends. The length of the CDR3 is 15 residues. Per the germline V gene, CDR1 is SGHDT and CDR2 is YYEEEE. In nucleotides, the CDR3 is TGTGCCAGCAGCGCCGGACACCATAACACCGGGGAGCTGTTTTTT. Its protein is CASSAGHHNTGELFF.